This T cell receptor beta chain stems from a study of blood T cell repertoires in COVID-19. About the research overall: Acute and convalescent COVID-19 specimens originated in the United States, Italy and Spain. From T cells, B-cell-depleted T cells, or PBMCs came the material, which was cDNA or gDNA.

After removal of 0 bases from V and 7 bases from J, the junction contained 0 bases not matched to a gene. This CDR3 is 14 amino acids long. Germline lookup yields CDR1 KGHDR and CDR2 SFDVKD. How the authors handled the data: Amplification of reference gene primers provided the estimated nucleated cell counts. Profiling relied on immunoSEQ multiplex PCR, and the TCRdb table lists in-frame clones only, not all of them. V and J calls and clone size are copied from that table; D and trimming were computed from the DNA. This table has around 260,000 clones, around nine tenths appearing once. The sequenced material came from peripheral blood. The chain has TRBV24-1 and TRBJ2-1; 9 bases line up with TRBD2. This TCR derives from a middle-aged man who had recovered from COVID-19. The CDR3: CATSDLLAGNEQFF. The CDR3 nucleotides read TGTGCCACCAGTGATTTGCTAGCGGGGAATGAGCAGTTCTTC.